This TCR beta chain was sequenced for a study of blood T cell repertoires in COVID-19. The repertoire was sequenced with immunoSEQ multiplex PCR; TCRdb's copy has only in-frame clones and lacks some. The data contain some 150,000 clones, about nine tenths of them singletons. Per germline, CDR1 SGHAT and CDR2 FQNNGV. V was shortened by 1 base and J by 6 bases, with 13 bases between the two germline ends. The CDR3 totals 15 residues. This chain uses TRBV11-2 with TRBJ2-1; D possibly corresponds to TRBD2 (6 bases). The source is a man in his fifties or sixties who had recovered from COVID-19. The sample comprised PBMCs or T cells enriched from blood (not recorded which). CDR3 sequence reads: CASSLGGTPVNEQFF. The DNA for the CDR3 is TGTGCCAGCAGCTTAGGCGGGACTCCAGTCAATGAGCAGTTCTTC.